The 11 T cell receptor beta chains below come from one sample, sequenced in a study of control samples from healthy donors and cancer patients. Here immunoSEQ multiplex PCR was the method, and the copy in TCRdb shows in-frame clones only, minus some. The sample has 150,000 to 200,000 clones, about nine tenths seen once. Sequenced input: blood. The receptors stem from a woman in her 30s in good health.

The chain links TRBV7-2 to TRBJ2-7, with 7 bases identical to TRBD2. The CDR3 has 13 residues. Germline trimming cut 4 bases from V and 2 bases from J; bases unmatched to any gene: 2. Germline V lookup: CDR1 SGHTA, CDR2 FQGNSA. The CDR3 sequence is CASSSGTTYEQYF. The CDR3 DNA sequence: TGTGCCAGCAGCTCCGGGACTACCTACGAGCAGTACTTC.

V and J are TRBV28 and TRBJ2-4; 12 bases agree with TRBD2. V shed 3 bases, J shed 2 bases, and the junction held 5 bases outside the gene matches. Germline lookup yields CDR1 MDHEN and CDR2 SYDVKM. The CDR3 extends over 17 amino acids. The CDR3 loop reads CASSFLAGGPTKNIQYF. For the CDR3, the DNA is TGTGCCAGCAGTTTTCTAGCGGGGGGGCCTACCAAAAACATTCAGTACTTC.

The rearrangement uses TRBV5-4 and TRBJ2-4; D may correspond to TRBD1 or TRBD2 (5 bases each). Trimming removed 2 bases at V and 6 bases at J, with 12 bases between. This CDR3 has 14 amino acids. Germline-derived CDR1 and CDR2 are SGHNT and YYREEE (reference sequence). The CDR3 DNA follows: TGTGCCAGCAGCTTCTGGGGGAGAGGAAACATTCAGTACTTC. This codes for CASSFWGRGNIQYF.

This rearrangement joins TRBV4-3 to TRBJ1-2, with a possible D match to TRBD1 (5 bases). CDR3 length: 15 residues. Trimming left V 1 base short and J 0 bases short, with 9 bases between. Germline values: CDR1 LGHNA, CDR2 YSLEER. The CDR3 region has the DNA TGCGCCAGCAGCCAAGGGGTACAGGCTAACTATGGCTACACCTTC. Protein: CASSQGVQANYGYTF.

This sequence joins TRBV24-1 and TRBJ1-6; tentative D call: TRBD1 (5 bases). CDR1 is KGHDR, CDR2 SFDVKD, per germline. The CDR3 length is 11 residues. The V and J ends lost 7 bases and 10 bases respectively, with 7 bases between them. In DNA, the CDR3 is TGTGCCACCAGGGGGGTCTCACCCCTCCACTTT. Its protein product is CATRGVSPLHF.

The rearrangement links TRBV6-6 to TRBJ2-1, with 11 bases matching TRBD1. Germline V lookup: CDR1 MNHNY, CDR2 SVGAGI (reference sequence). V lost 4 bases and J lost 2; bases outside the gene matches: 1. CDR3 length: 15 residues. The CDR3 loop reads CASSWDRGAYNEQFF. The DNA of the CDR3 is TGTGCCAGCAGTTGGGACAGGGGGGCCTACAATGAGCAGTTCTTC.

The rearrangement links TRBV28 to TRBJ2-7; D possibly corresponds to TRBD1 (6 bases). This CDR3 contains 12 residues. V was pared by 6 bases and J by 5 bases, with 11 bases between. The germline V gene has CDR1 MDHEN and CDR2 SYDVKM. CDR3 DNA sequence: TGTGCCAGCAGCCTTACAGGGAACGAGCAGTACTTC. It specifies CASSLTGNEQYF. The full variable domain, its missing parts supplied by reference TRBV28 and TRBJ2-7, is DVKVTQSSRYLVKRTGEKVFLECVQDMDHENMFWYRQDPGLGLRLIYFSYDVKMKEKGDIPEGYSVSREKKERFSLILESASTNQTSMYLCASSLTGNEQYFGPGTRLTVT.

This chain uses TRBV24-1 with TRBJ2-1, with 10 bases matching TRBD1. Trimming at V came to 4 bases and at J to 4 bases, leaving 6 bases not matched to a gene. Per germline, CDR1 KGHDR and CDR2 SFDVKD. This CDR3 has 16 residues. CDR3 in DNA: TGTGCCACCAGTGACCCCGGGACAGGGGCTTACAATGAGCAGTTCTTC. Encoded protein: CATSDPGTGAYNEQFF.

The chain employs TRBV2 and TRBJ1-5; tentative D call: TRBD1 (5 bases). The CDR3 consists of 13 residues. Looked up from germline, CDR1 is SNHLY and CDR2 is FYNNEI. V was clipped by 2 bases and J by 5 bases, with 7 bases between them. For the CDR3, the DNA is TGTGCCAGCAGTGAATGGGGGGATCAGCCCCAGCATTTT. Translating it yields CASSEWGDQPQHF.

This clone was seen more than once but under ten times. This chain joins TRBV6-6 and TRBJ2-7; D remains unclear. The germline V gene has CDR1 MNHNY and CDR2 SVGAGI (reference sequence). V was shortened by 2 bases and J by 2 bases, with 10 bases between the two germline ends. This CDR3 contains 14 residues. The CDR3 region is CASSYISLAYEQYF. The CDR3 DNA sequence: TGTGCCAGCAGTTACATCTCCCTAGCCTACGAGCAGTACTTC.

The V gene is TRBV3-1 (or the pseudogene TRBV3-2), the J gene TRBJ2-3; TRBD2 is a possible D gene (6 bases). The CDR3 extends over 15 amino acids. Trimming removed 2 bases from V and 2 bases from J, with 11 bases in between. CDR1 LGHDT and CDR2 YNNKEL come from the germline V gene (reference sequence). The CDR3 bases are TGTGCCAGCAGCCAATTGCTAGCGTCCACAGATACGCAGTATTTT. Its protein is CASSQLLASTDTQYF.